This T cell receptor beta chain came from a study of blood T cells in healthy people across ages. A note on this clonotype: As yet, its antigen is unknown.

Through a sample-barcoded 5' primer and a J-beta primer mix, a second PCR was run for about 6 to 12 cycles. TCRdb processed the 5' RACE reads anew with MiXCR; each CDR3 protein has one entry. The repertoire holds 750,000 to 950,000 distinct CDR3 sequences, with roughly 29% as singletons. Study-level results: Reliance upon unsorted PBMCs precluded definitive naive versus antigen-experienced comparison.

The same sample was also studied in work on T cells of mothers and their children.

This sequence originates from a middle-aged woman in good health. Sequences were obtained from blood.

The CDR3 sequence is CATSDLLGELSYEQYF. The CDR3, as DNA: TGTGCCACCAGTGATTTGCTCGGGGAACTCTCCTACGAGCAGTACTTC. This sequence joins TRBV24-1 and TRBJ2-7; TRBD2 is a possible D gene (5 bases). V was trimmed by 0 bases and J by 0 bases, leaving 11 bases between them. The CDR3 loop spans 16 amino acids. The germline V gene has CDR1 KGHDR and CDR2 SFDVKD.